The rows below give T cell receptor beta chains drawn from one sample of a study of blood T cell repertoires in COVID-19. Profiling relied on immunoSEQ multiplex PCR, and the TCRdb table lists in-frame clones only, not all of them. The sample has about 100,000 clones; 80% to 90% are singletons. Sequences were obtained from peripheral blood. The receptors shown here come from a man aged 60-69 years with acute or convalescent COVID-19. Both conserved end residues are part of each CDR3. A D gene is named only where the DNA matches it firmly.

>TRBJ2-5|.|TRBV3-1/TRBV3-2
CASSQASTRGDETQYF
>TRBJ2-6|.|TRBV6-2/TRBV6-3
CASSYPHRAGANVLTF
>TRBJ1-1|TRBD1|TRBV6-5
CASSYSQGKTTEAFF
>TRBJ2-1|.|TRBV9
CASSVATGTYNEQFF
>TRBJ1-5|.|TRBV9
CASSVGGRDNQPQHF
>TRBJ2-7|.|TRBV15
CATSREWGLSGRSYEQYF
>TRBJ1-2|.|TRBV4-3
CASSQVDSAVLNYGYTF
>TRBJ1-1|.|TRBV5-1
CASSPGGKTVEAFF
>TRBJ2-7|.|TRBV5-1
CASSLDRASYEQYF
>TRBJ1-5|TRBD1|TRBV4-1
CASSQEPGQGAQPQHF
>TRBJ2-7|.|TRBV5-1
CASSLGWRSYEQYF